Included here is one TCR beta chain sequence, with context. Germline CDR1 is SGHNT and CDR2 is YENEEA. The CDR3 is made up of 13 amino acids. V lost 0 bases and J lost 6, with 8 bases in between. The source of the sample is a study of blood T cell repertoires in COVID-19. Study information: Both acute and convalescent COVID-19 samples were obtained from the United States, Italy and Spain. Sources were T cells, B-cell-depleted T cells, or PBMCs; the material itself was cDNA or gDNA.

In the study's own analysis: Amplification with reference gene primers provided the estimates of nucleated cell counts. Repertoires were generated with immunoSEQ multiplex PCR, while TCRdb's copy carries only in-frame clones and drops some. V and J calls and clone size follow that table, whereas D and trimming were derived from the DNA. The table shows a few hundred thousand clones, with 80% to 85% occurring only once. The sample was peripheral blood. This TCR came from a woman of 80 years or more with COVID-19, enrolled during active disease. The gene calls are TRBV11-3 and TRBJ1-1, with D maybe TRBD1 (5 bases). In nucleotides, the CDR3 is TGTGCCAGCAGCTTAGAAGGGGTGGCTGAAGCTTTCTTT. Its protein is CASSLEGVAEAFF.